This entry features one T cell receptor (beta chain) sequence. V was pared by 3 bases and J by 0 bases, with 9 bases between. Germline V CDR1 and CDR2: SGHTA, FQGNSA. The CDR3 extends over 14 amino acids. Genomic DNA of each subset was evenly split across several immunoSEQ plates. Sorted-subset replicate PCR reactions were performed with approximately 190 ng DNA, corresponding to tens of thousands of T cell genomes. Assay: immunoSEQ multiplex PCR; the TCRdb copy retains only in-frame clones and omits some. The table shows around 2,000,000 clones, with approximately 94% occurring only once. These data belong to a study of shared clonotypes between healthy human individuals. Study details: The donors, two women and three men, were aged 18 to 49.

Naive CD8 cells lacked CD45RO and underwent positive selection for CCR7, leaving out terminally differentiated effector memory CD45RA+ cells. The clonotype originates from a man between 18 and 29 years old in good health. Sequenced sample: naive CD8+ T cells sorted from blood. The V call is TRBV7-2, the J call TRBJ2-7, with D possibly TRBD2 on 6 matching bases. The DNA of the CDR3 is TGTGCCAGCAGCTTTTCGGAGGGCTCCTACGAGCAGTACTTC. Translated, it gives CASSFSEGSYEQYF.